This T cell receptor beta chain comes out of a study of T cell repertoires in cytomegalovirus infection (dated by TCRdb to between 2018 and 2021). Context from the whole study: Donor HLA type was relevant to the analysis, because carriage of CMV infection together with the matching HLA type was indicated by public TCR beta signatures.

The CDR3 starts with the cysteine, ends with the phenylalanine, and has 13 residues. Just CDR3 DNA is preserved here, 39 bases in frame from base 1. The germline ends are 5 bases apart after V is trimmed by 5 bases and J by 0 bases. For CDR1 and CDR2, the germline V gene lists MDHEN and SYDVKM. The study at large found these results: The ex vivo response was dominated by HLA-C-restricted CMV-specific TCR beta clonotypes, which also provided the single most frequent clonotype in two of eight donors. In both this cohort and an independent cohort of some 380 donors, the cumulative frequency of public TCR beta family members distinguished carriers of CMV infection plus the relevant HLA type.

This clonotype was found a few times. This receptor's antigen is unknown. Base quality data are lacking; no much larger clone is found one base away. TCRdb lists the instrument as Illumina HiSeq 1500. TCRdb trimmed public reads at Q25 via fastp, called clones via MiXCR and kept in-frame beta chains. All rows with the same CDR3 protein become a single entry with the most common DNA and genes. The sample contains 200,000 or so distinct CDR3 sequences, roughly 27% of them found a single time. Clones ranked in the top ten supply around 29% of the sample. Specimen: PBMCs. The TCR comes from a human donor in good health (CMV status not recorded). Some clones in this sample may be carry-over from other donors' samples. The rearrangement joined TRBV28 to TRBJ2-1; there is no confident call for the D gene. Here is the DNA: TGTGCCAGCAGTGCACCCTCCTACAATGAGCAGTTCTTC. This codes for CASSAPSYNEQFF. Supplemented by the reference TRBV28 and TRBJ2-1 proteins around the CDR3, the complete variable domain is DVKVTQSSRYLVKRTGEKVFLECVQDMDHENMFWYRQDPGLGLRLIYFSYDVKMKEKGDIPEGYSVSREKKERFSLILESASTNQTSMYLCASSAPSYNEQFFGPGTRLTVL.